This TCR beta chain emerged from a study of a mutant IDH1 vaccine in newly diagnosed glioma. Losses at the gene ends were 4 bases for V and 3 bases for J; bases not matched to a gene: 6. Germline V gives CDR1 ENHRY, CDR2 SYGVKD. CDR3 length: 14 amino acids. Some clones are missing from TCRdb's copy, which holds only in-frame ones; the method was immunoSEQ multiplex PCR. The sample records tens of thousands of clones, around 77% being singletons. The time point: week 11, during vaccination. All doses held 300 ug of mutant IDH1 20-mer peptide, with topical imiquimod. Details on this clone: Its antigen is not identified.

This sequence was found in a woman aged 18-30 years with glioma. Sequenced here: PBMCs, sampled from a glioma patient whose treatment included an IDH1 peptide vaccine. The genes are TRBV10-3 and TRBJ2-7, with 7 bases that match TRBD1. DNA for the CDR3: TGTGCCATCAGTGGGGGGACAGAGAACTACGAGCAGTACTTC. Translation gives CAISGGTENYEQYF.